The clone carrying this T cell receptor beta chain has at least ten counts. The target antigen is unknown. Researchers isolated at least 7 million PBMCs per sample. This sample stems from a study of blood T cells in healthy people across ages. Study-level results: Measured against age, TCR beta diversity per million T cells decreased in a roughly linear manner.

The second PCR ran about 6 to 11 cycles with a sample-barcoded 5' primer and J-beta primers. TCRdb fed the 5' RACE reads into MiXCR, producing one record per CDR3 protein. Of around 1,000,000 distinct CDR3 sequences listed, around 27% are singletons. The V end lost 5 bases, the J end lost 6 bases, and 15 bases lay between the germline ends. CDR3 length: 14 residues. Germline V gene data show CDR1 as SEHNR and CDR2 as FQNEAQ (reference sequence). The same data also went into a second study, on T cells of mothers and their children. From that study: An overlap that was slightly higher, though non-significant, was seen in related mother-child pairs versus unrelated pairs.

The sample consisted of blood. The chain is built from TRBV7-9 and TRBJ2-3; no definite D call. The clonotype originates from a girl aged 2-10 years in good health. CDR3 sequence (DNA): TGTGCCAGCAGCCTCGGCGTAGCTCGCGATACGCAGTATTTT. Translation: CASSLGVARDTQYF.